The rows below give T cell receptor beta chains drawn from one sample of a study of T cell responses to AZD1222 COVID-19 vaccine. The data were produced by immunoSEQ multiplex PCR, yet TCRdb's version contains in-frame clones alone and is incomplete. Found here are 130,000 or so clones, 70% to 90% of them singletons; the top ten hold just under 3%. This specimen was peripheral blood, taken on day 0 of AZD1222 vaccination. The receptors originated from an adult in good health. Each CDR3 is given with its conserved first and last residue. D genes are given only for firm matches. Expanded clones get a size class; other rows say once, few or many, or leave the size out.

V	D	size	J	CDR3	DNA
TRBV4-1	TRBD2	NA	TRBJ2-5	CASSPGGLAGTGVPQETQYF	TGCGCCAGCAGCCCAGGGGGACTAGCGGGAACGGGTGTGCCCCAAGAGACCCAGTACTTC
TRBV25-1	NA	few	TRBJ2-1	CASALRLFF	TGTGCCAGCGCCCTACGATTGTTCTTC
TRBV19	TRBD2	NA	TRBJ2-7	CASSTGLARRSDEQYF	TGTGCCAGTAGTACCGGACTAGCGCGGAGGAGCGACGAGCAGTACTTC
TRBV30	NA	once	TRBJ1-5	CAWSTQGNQPQHF	TGTGCCTGGAGTACGCAGGGCAATCAGCCCCAGCATTTT
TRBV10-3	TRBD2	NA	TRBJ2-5	CAISRSSGDQGTQYF	TGTGCCATCAGTCGTTCTAGCGGGGACCAAGGGACCCAGTACTTC
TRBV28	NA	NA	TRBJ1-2	CASSSTAGAPENGYTF	TGTGCCAGCAGTTCGACGGCAGGGGCCCCGGAGAATGGCTACACCTTC
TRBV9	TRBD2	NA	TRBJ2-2	CASSVGLAGGAGNTGELFF	TGTGCCAGCAGCGTCGGGCTAGCGGGGGGCGCGGGGAACACCGGGGAGCTGTTTTTT
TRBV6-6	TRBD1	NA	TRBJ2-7	CASSTGTGGLTYEQYF	TGTGCCAGCAGCACCGGGACAGGGGGCTTAACCTACGAGCAGTACTTC
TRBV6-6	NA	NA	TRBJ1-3	CASSFANTIYF	TGTGCCAGCAGTTTTGCGAACACCATATATTTT
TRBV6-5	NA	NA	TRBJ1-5	CASRTDGQPQHF	TGTGCCAGCAGAACTGACGGCCAGCCCCAGCATTTT
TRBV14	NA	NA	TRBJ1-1	CASSQGRRFTEAFF	TGTGCCAGCAGCCAAGGACGGAGATTCACTGAAGCTTTCTTT
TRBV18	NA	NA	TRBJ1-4	CASSPGRQATNEKLFF	TGTGCCAGCTCACCCGGACGACAGGCAACTAATGAAAAACTGTTTTTT
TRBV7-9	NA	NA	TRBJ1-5	CASSPDGQILGQPQHF	TGTGCCAGCAGCCCCGACGGACAGATCCTGGGTCAGCCCCAGCATTTT
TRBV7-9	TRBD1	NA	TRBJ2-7	CASSLDRGRYEQYF	TGTGCCAGCAGCCTGGACAGGGGGAGGTACGAGCAGTACTTC
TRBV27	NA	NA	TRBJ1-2	CASRKLNGYTF	TGTGCCAGCAGGAAGTTAAATGGCTACACCTTC
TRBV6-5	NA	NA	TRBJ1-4	CASSTTGTRGEKLFF	TGTGCCAGCAGTACAACCGGGACAAGGGGGGAAAAACTGTTTTTT
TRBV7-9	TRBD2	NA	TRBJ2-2	CASSSGLAYTGELFF	TGTGCCAGCAGCTCGGGACTAGCGTACACCGGGGAGCTGTTTTTT
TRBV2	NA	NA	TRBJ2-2	CASSEVSPGNSNTGELFF	TGTGCCAGCAGTGAAGTTAGTCCGGGCAACTCGAACACCGGGGAGCTGTTTTTT
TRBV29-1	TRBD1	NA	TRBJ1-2	CSGWTGLANYGYTF	TGCAGCGGTTGGACAGGGTTGGCTAACTATGGCTACACCTTC
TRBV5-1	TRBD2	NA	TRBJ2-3	CASSLGLAGGQTRGTQYF	TGCGCCAGCAGCTTGGGACTAGCGGGAGGCCAAACCCGGGGTACGCAGTATTTT
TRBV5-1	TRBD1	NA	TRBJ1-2	CASSLPSGGVNYGYTF	TGCGCCAGCAGCCTTCCGTCAGGGGGCGTTAACTATGGCTACACCTTC
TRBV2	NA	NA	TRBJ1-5	CASSGDRTPNQPQHF	TGTGCCAGCAGTGGTGACAGAACCCCCAATCAGCCCCAGCATTTT
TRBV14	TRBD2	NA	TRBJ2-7	CASSRLGGSLGEQYF	TGTGCCAGCAGCCGCCTCGGCGGGAGTCTAGGGGAGCAGTACTTC
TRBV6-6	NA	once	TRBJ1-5	CASSYPDTYSNQPQHF	TGTGCCAGCAGTTACCCCGACACCTATAGCAATCAGCCCCAGCATTTT
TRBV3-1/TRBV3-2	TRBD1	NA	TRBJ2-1	CASRDRVYDEQFF	TGTGCCAGCAGGGACAGGGTATACGATGAGCAGTTCTTC